The 18 T cell receptor beta chains below were found in one sample sequenced in a study of cytomegalovirus exposure and HLA in healthy donors. 60 Vbeta and 13 Jbeta primers were used in PCR. The table came from immunoSEQ multiplex PCR; TCRdb's copy has only in-frame clones and leaves some out. The table includes around 100,000 clones, approximately 70% detected once. Sequenced sample: PBMCs. These receptors were collected from a man aged 40-49 years in good health and CMV-seropositive.

Comments on this clone: One junction end disagrees with the germline gene, perhaps due to a read error. The J gene is TRBJ1-3, the V gene TRBV7-9; 7 bases are a match to TRBD1. There are 11 residues in the CDR3. Germline CDR1 reads SEHNR; CDR2 reads FQNEAQ (reference sequence). The CDR3, as DNA: TGTGCCAGCAGCTTAGTCCAGGGGACAGATTTT. Amino acid sequence: CASSLVQGTDF. Full variable domain (remainder filled in from reference TRBV7-9 and TRBJ1-3): DTGVSQNPRHKITKRGQNVTFRCDPISEHNRLYWYRQTLGQGPEFLTYFQNEAQLEKSRLLSDRFSAERPKGSFSTLEIQRTEQGDSAMYLCASSLVQGTDFGEGSWLTVV.

The chain links TRBV13 to TRBJ2-7, with 8 nucleotides matching TRBD2. The V gene's germline CDR1 is PRHDT and CDR2 FYEKMQ (reference sequence). CDR3 length: 15 amino acids. The trim removed 3 bases at V and 3 bases at J, leaving 7 bases unmatched. In DNA form, the CDR3 reads TGTGCCAGCAGCTTGGGACTAGGTAGGGTCTACGAGCAGTACGTC. It translates to CASSLGLGRVYEQYV.

The chain has TRBV28 and TRBJ2-5, with 8 bases that match TRBD1. J lost 5 bases, V lost 2 bases, and 7 bases had no gene match. The CDR3 spans 15 residues. Germline V gives CDR1 MDHEN, CDR2 SYDVKM. The CDR3 sequence: CASSLPTGVLETQYF. The CDR3 bases are TGTGCCAGCAGTTTACCGACAGGGGTCTTGGAGACCCAGTACTTC.

This clone was recorded only once. Other nucleotide sequences from this sample produce the same CDR3. The chain joins TRBV9 to TRBJ2-5; 7 bases align to TRBD1. Trimming removed 0 bases from V and 1 base from J; junction bases left unmatched: 0. Germline values: CDR1 SGDLS, CDR2 YYNGEE. The CDR3 is 14 amino acids. As DNA, the CDR3 is TGTGCCAGCAGCGTAGGGGACAGCCAAGAGACCCAGTACTTC. This codes for CASSVGDSQETQYF.

J is TRBJ2-1 and V is TRBV5-1; 10 bases are shared with TRBD2. Germline V CDR1 and CDR2: SGHRS, YFSETQ. The CDR3 runs 15 residues. Trimming took 2 bases from V and 8 from J; bases not matched to a gene: 7. The CDR3 DNA follows: TGCGCCAGCAGCTTCGGAAGCGGGAGGGTGGATGAGCAGTTCTTC. This sequence encodes CASSFGSGRVDEQFF.

This sequence joins TRBV19 and TRBJ1-5, with 8 positions matching TRBD1. The trim removed 5 bases at V and 5 bases at J, leaving 8 bases unmatched. The CDR3 is 15 residues long. CDR1 is LNHDA and CDR2 is SQIVND in the germline V gene (reference sequence). The DNA of the CDR3 is TGTGCCAGTAGTGTGATGGGACAGGTAGATCAGCCCCAGCATTTT. The encoded protein is CASSVMGQVDQPQHF. Drawing the rest from reference TRBV19 and TRBJ1-5, the complete variable domain is DGGITQSPKYLFRKEGQNVTLSCEQNLNHDAMYWYRQDPGQGLRLIYYSQIVNDFQKGDIAEGYSVSREKKESFPLTVTSAQKNPTAFYLCASSVMGQVDQPQHFGDGTRLSIL.

The genes are TRBV7-7 and TRBJ2-5; 11 bases line up with TRBD2. After removal of 8 bases from V and 5 bases from J, the junction contained 10 bases not matched to a gene. This CDR3 has 15 residues. Germline V gives CDR1 SSHAT, CDR2 FNYEAQ (reference sequence). CDR3 DNA: TGTGCCAGCGCAGGTCTAGCGGGAGGTTTGGAGACCCAGTACTTC. Translated, it gives CASAGLAGGLETQYF. The full variable domain, in which reference TRBV7-7 and TRBJ2-5 provide the parts outside the CDR3, is GAGVSQSPRYKVTKRGQDVTLRCDPISSHATLYWYQQALGQGPEFLTYFNYEAQPDKSGLPSDRFSAERPEGSISTLTIQRTEQRDSAMYRCASAGLAGGLETQYFGPGTRLLVL.

This clone has a handful of counts. The genes are TRBV11-2 and TRBJ2-7; 8 bases line up with TRBD2. CDR1 is SGHAT, CDR2 FQNNGV, per germline. J gave up 3 bases and V 5 bases, and 6 bases lay outside the gene matches. CDR3 length: 14 residues. CDR3: CASSASSGSYEQYF. DNA of the CDR3: TGTGCCAGCAGCGCTAGCAGCGGGAGCTACGAGCAGTACTTC. Based on the CDR3 plus reference TRBV11-2 and TRBJ2-7, the full variable domain is EAGVAQSPRYKIIEKRQSVAFWCNPISGHATLYWYQQILGQGPKLLIQFQNNGVVDDSQLPKDRFSAERLKGVDSTLKIQPAKLEDSAVYLCASSASSGSYEQYFGPGTRLTVT.

This clone was seen only a few times. The rearrangement joins TRBV7-2 to TRBJ2-5; D may be TRBD2 (7 bases). CDR3 length equals 15 residues. Trimming left V 5 bases short and J 3 bases short, with 16 bases between. CDR1 and CDR2 from the germline V gene are SGHTA and FQGNSA. The CDR3 DNA is TGTGCCAGCAGCCCCGAGGGGGGGCGGAAAGAGACCCAGTACTTC. This codes for CASSPEGGRKETQYF.

Only one count was recorded for this clone. The rearrangement links TRBV7-9 to TRBJ1-6, with TRBD1 matching 9 bases. Germline V CDR1 and CDR2: SEHNR, FQNEAQ (reference sequence). J was trimmed by 8 bases and V by 8 bases; bases with no gene match: 4. The CDR3 has 13 amino acids. CDR3 DNA sequence: TGTGCCAGCTCGAGACAGGGGGATTCACCCCTCCACTTT. This encodes CASSRQGDSPLHF.

The table lists this clone with a few counts. The V and J genes are TRBV2 and TRBJ2-3; TRBD2 agrees at 7 bases. Germline V gives CDR1 SNHLY, CDR2 FYNNEI. The CDR3 contains 13 residues. The ends lost 7 bases at V and 0 bases at J; junction bases unmatched: 1. The CDR3 DNA reads TGTGCCAGCATGCGGGGGAGCACAGATACGCAGTATTTT. It encodes CASMRGSTDTQYF.

This clone was counted only a few times. The chain has TRBV30 and TRBJ1-1, with D maybe TRBD1 (5 bases). Germline lookup yields CDR1 GTSNPN and CDR2 SVGIG (reference sequence). The length of the CDR3 is 10 residues. Trimming shortened V by 4 bases and J by 6 bases, and 6 bases separated the two germline ends. DNA for the CDR3: TGTGCCTGGACAGGGTCTGAAGCTTTCTTT. Amino acids: CAWTGSEAFF.

The rearrangement joins TRBV13 to TRBJ1-2; perhaps TRBD1 as D (5 bases). The germline V gene encodes CDR1 PRHDT and CDR2 FYEKMQ (reference sequence). Trimming took 3 bases from V and 1 from J, leaving 9 bases between them. The CDR3 has 14 amino acids. As DNA, the CDR3 is TGTGCCAGCAGCTTGGCAGGGAATAACTATGGCTACACCTTC. Its protein product is CASSLAGNNYGYTF.

Only a few counts were recorded for this clone. In DNA, the CDR3 is TGCGCCAGCAGCTTGGAGCACGCGGGAAACACCGGGGAGCTGTTTTTT. Translated: CASSLEHAGNTGELFF. This chain uses TRBV5-1 with TRBJ2-2, with D possibly TRBD2 on 6 matching bases. This CDR3 is 16 amino acids long. The germline CDR1 and CDR2 sequences are SGHRS and YFSETQ. Between the trimmed V and J ends, which lost 0 bases and 2 bases, there was a span of 11 bases.

V usage is TRBV4-1 and J usage is TRBJ2-2, with D possibly matching TRBD2 (6 bases). Germline CDR1 reads MGHRA; CDR2 reads YSYEKL. V gave up 0 bases and J gave up 6 bases, with 14 bases separating them. The CDR3 runs 16 residues. The CDR3 bases are TGCGCCAGCAGCCAAGAAGGACTAAGCTTCGCCGGGGAGCTGTTTTTT. It is translated as CASSQEGLSFAGELFF.

The chain employs TRBV27 and TRBJ1-4; perhaps TRBD1 as D (5 bases). The germline V gene encodes CDR1 MNHEY and CDR2 SMNVEV (reference sequence). Trimming removed 6 bases at V and 7 bases at J, with 15 bases between. The CDR3 loop spans 14 amino acids. The CDR3 coding sequence is TGTGCCAGCAGCCCGGCGGGGCTTGGTGAAAAACTGTTTTTT. Translating gives CASSPAGLGEKLFF.

The table lists this clone with a few counts. This chain uses TRBV6-1 with TRBJ1-3; D remains unclear. Germline V lookup: CDR1 MNHNS, CDR2 SASEGT. This CDR3 comprises 15 residues. V dropped 2 bases and J dropped 0 bases, with 8 bases sitting between them. CDR3 in amino acids: CASSEQETSGNTIYF. CDR3 DNA: TGTGCCAGCAGTGAACAGGAAACCTCTGGAAACACCATATATTTT.

This clone was found a few times. The chain joins TRBV6-1 to TRBJ2-5; 12 bases agree with TRBD1. Germline CDR1 and CDR2: MNHNS and SASEGT. CDR3 length equals 17 residues. J gave up 3 bases and V 4 bases, and 9 bases lay outside the gene matches. In DNA form, the CDR3 reads TGTGCCAGCAGTGGACCCCGGGACAGGGGGCTAAAAGAGACCCAGTACTTC. Protein sequence: CASSGPRDRGLKETQYF.